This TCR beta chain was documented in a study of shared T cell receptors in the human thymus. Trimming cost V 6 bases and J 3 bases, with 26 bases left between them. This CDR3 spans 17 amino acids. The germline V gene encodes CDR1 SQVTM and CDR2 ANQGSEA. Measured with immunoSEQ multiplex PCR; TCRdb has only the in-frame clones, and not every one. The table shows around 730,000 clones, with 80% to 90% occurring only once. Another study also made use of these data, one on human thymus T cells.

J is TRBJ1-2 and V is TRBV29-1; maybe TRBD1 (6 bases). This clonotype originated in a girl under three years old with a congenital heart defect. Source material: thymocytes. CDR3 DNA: TGCAGCGTGCGACCCGGGACAAAGGGGTATTTTGACTATGGCTACACCTTC. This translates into CSVRPGTKGYFDYGYTF.